These 26 T cell receptor beta chains share one sample of origin, sequenced in a study of T cell changes during pregnancy in multiple sclerosis. The table came from immunoSEQ multiplex PCR; TCRdb's copy has only in-frame clones and leaves some out. Altogether fewer than 90,000 clones are present, about 89% being singletons, with the ten largest covering 0.65% to 0.9%. The specimen was peripheral blood, collected in the second trimester of pregnancy. The origin of the receptors is a female donor with multiple sclerosis, enrolled in a pregnancy study.

The gene calls are TRBV2 and TRBJ2-3; TRBD2 matches 10 bases. In germline, CDR1 is SNHLY, CDR2 FYNNEI. This CDR3 has 16 amino acids. The J segment lost 4 bases and the V segment lost 5 bases, leaving 9 bases of the junction unmatched. CDR3 amino acids: CASSPSGTSEADTQYF. CDR3 nucleotide sequence: TGTGCCAGCAGTCCTTCCGGGACTAGCGAGGCAGATACGCAGTATTTT.

The chain joins TRBV11-2 to TRBJ2-7; D is unclear. Germline V gives CDR1 SGHAT, CDR2 FQNNGV. The length of the CDR3 is 16 residues. Trimming removed 2 bases at V and 4 bases at J, with 18 bases between. DNA of the CDR3: TGTGCCAGCAGCTTATTCTACGGAGATCTTGGGTACGAGCAGTACTTC. It is translated as CASSLFYGDLGYEQYF.

This clone was recorded once. This chain connects TRBV11-2 to TRBJ2-2; 14 bases agree with TRBD2. The CDR3 is made up of 17 amino acids. The germline gives CDR1 SGHAT, CDR2 FQNNGV. V shed 5 bases and J 2 bases; nucleotides not matched to a gene: 4. The CDR3: CASSRTSGGINTGELFF. As DNA, the CDR3 is TGTGCCAGCAGCCGGACTAGCGGGGGGATAAACACCGGGGAGCTGTTTTTT.

This chain links TRBV11-3 with TRBJ1-4, with D tentatively TRBD1 (5 bases). This CDR3 is built from 17 residues. The germline V and J ends were trimmed by 1 base and 0 bases, with 12 bases remaining between them. Germline V gene lookup returns CDR1 SGHNT and CDR2 YENEEA. CDR3 loop: CASSLVSQGSTNEKLFF. CDR3 coding DNA: TGTGCCAGCAGCTTAGTCAGCCAGGGCTCAACTAATGAAAAACTGTTTTTT.

This clone was found a few times. The chain carries TRBV9 and TRBJ1-1, with a possible D match to TRBD1 (5 bases). CDR1 and CDR2 (germline): SGDLS, YYNGEE. V shed 0 bases and J shed 4 bases, with 7 bases lying between them. This CDR3 is 13 amino acids long. The CDR3 DNA sequence: TGTGCCAGCAGCGTAGAAAGGGGCACTGAAGCTTTCTTT. It yields the protein CASSVERGTEAFF.

J is TRBJ2-4 and V is TRBV25-1, with D tentatively TRBD1 (5 bases). Germline CDR1 is MGHDK and CDR2 is SYGVNS. The CDR3 covers 14 residues. V was trimmed by 2 bases and J by 2 bases, leaving 7 bases between them. The CDR3 spells CASSEGASKNIQYF. The CDR3 DNA reads TGTGCCAGCAGTGAAGGGGCGTCCAAAAACATTCAGTACTTC.

The V call is TRBV7-6, the J call TRBJ2-2; tentative D call: TRBD1 (5 bases). In germline, CDR1 is SGHVS, CDR2 FNYEAQ. V lost 2 bases and J 3 bases, leaving 10 bases between the germline ends. The CDR3 is made up of 15 amino acids. CDR3 loop: CASSLNAGYTGELFF. In DNA, the CDR3 is TGTGCCAGCAGCTTAAACGCAGGGTACACCGGGGAGCTGTTTTTT. The whole variable domain, filled in from reference TRBV7-6 and TRBJ2-2, reads GAGVSQSPRYKVTKRGQDVALRCDPISGHVSLYWYRQALGQGPEFLTYFNYEAQQDKSGLPNDRFSAERPEGSISTLTIQRTEQRDSAMYRCASSLNAGYTGELFFGEGSRLTVL.

This chain connects TRBV5-4 to TRBJ2-2; D is perhaps TRBD1 (5 bases). CDR3 length equals 11 residues. V was clipped by 6 bases and J by 7 bases, with 7 bases between them. Germline V gives CDR1 SGHNT, CDR2 YYREEE (reference sequence). The CDR3 DNA sequence: TGTGCCAGCACAGGGTTCGGGGAGCTGTTTTTT. It encodes CASTGFGELFF. The entire variable domain, with the rest obtained from reference TRBV5-4 and TRBJ2-2, is as follows: ETGVTQSPTHLIKTRGQQVTLRCSSQSGHNTVSWYQQALGQGPQFIFQYYREEENGRGNFPPRFSGLQFPNYSSELNVNALELDDSALYLCASTGFGELFFGEGSRLTVL.

V usage is TRBV15 and J usage is TRBJ2-3, with D tentatively TRBD2 (6 bases). The CDR3 consists of 15 residues. Deletions cut 5 bases from V and 1 base from J, with 13 bases between. CDR1 LNHNV and CDR2 YYDKDF come from the germline V gene (reference sequence). CDR3 in amino acids: CATSPAGWRTDTQYF. The CDR3 coding sequence is TGTGCCACCAGCCCCGCGGGGTGGCGCACAGATACGCAGTATTTT.

This clone was counted a single time. V and J are TRBV4-3 and TRBJ2-3; 10 bases are shared with TRBD2. V dropped 0 bases and J dropped 1; count of bases not matched to a gene: 4. In germline, CDR1 is LGHNA, CDR2 YSLEER. The CDR3 extends over 17 amino acids. The CDR3 is CASSQDPSGGGTDTQYF. The CDR3 nucleotides are TGCGCCAGCAGCCAAGACCCGAGCGGGGGGGGCACAGATACGCAGTATTTT.

The V gene is TRBV12-5, the J gene TRBJ1-3; TRBD1 is a possible D gene (6 bases). The germline CDR1 and CDR2 sequences are LGHNT and FRNRAP. The CDR3 runs 19 residues. V lost 4 bases, J lost 0 bases, and 22 bases lay in between. CDR3 bases: TGTGCTAGTGGTTCGGATGGGGGTCGGGACATTTTCTCTGGAAACACCATATATTTT. Protein sequence: CASGSDGGRDIFSGNTIYF.

This clone was recorded once. The CDR3 here is CASSFEVSLAGPNEQFF. The CDR3 region has the DNA TGTGCCAGCAGCTTCGAAGTGTCACTAGCGGGGCCCAATGAGCAGTTCTTC. This chain links TRBV13 with TRBJ2-1, with 10 nucleotides matching TRBD2. V lost 3 bases and J lost 6; bases outside the gene matches: 11. Per the germline V gene, CDR1 is PRHDT and CDR2 is FYEKMQ (reference sequence). There are 17 residues in the CDR3.

The rearrangement links TRBV10-3 to TRBJ1-2; 9 bases are shared with TRBD1. Germline CDR1 is ENHRY and CDR2 is SYGVKD. Losses at the gene ends were 5 bases for V and 7 bases for J; bases not matched to a gene: 5. This CDR3 comprises 13 residues. As DNA, the CDR3 is TGTGCCATCAGTCCGGGACAGGGCTCTGGCTACACCTTC. Translating gives CAISPGQGSGYTF.

This chain connects TRBV19 to TRBJ1-2, with TRBD1 matching over 9 bases. With 1 base clipped from V and 4 bases from J, the junction kept 4 bases outside the gene matches. The CDR3 contains 15 residues. CDR1 and CDR2 from the germline V gene are LNHDA and SQIVND (reference sequence). Here the CDR3 reads CASSIATGGPYGYTF. CDR3 nucleotide sequence: TGTGCCAGTAGTATAGCGACAGGGGGACCCTATGGCTACACCTTC.

This sequence joins TRBV5-4 and TRBJ2-3; no reliable D call. The CDR3 loop spans 12 amino acids. Germline CDR1 is SGHNT and CDR2 is YYREEE (reference sequence). V lost 3 bases, J lost 4 bases, and 6 bases lay in between. The CDR3 loop is CASSSNSDTQYF. The CDR3 nucleotides are TGTGCCAGCAGCTCCAATTCAGATACGCAGTATTTT.

The chain couples TRBV27 to TRBJ2-3; 7 positions match TRBD2. This CDR3 region has 15 residues. V lost 5 bases to trimming and J lost 2 bases; unmatched junction nucleotides: 7. Germline V gene data show CDR1 as MNHEY and CDR2 as SMNVEV (reference sequence). The CDR3 loop is CASSLQRGPTDTQYF. The DNA of the CDR3 is TGTGCCAGCAGTCTGCAGCGGGGCCCCACAGATACGCAGTATTTT.

This rearrangement joins TRBV6-5 to TRBJ2-3, with D unclear. This CDR3 is built from 13 residues. V lost 7 bases to trimming and J lost 2 bases, with 10 bases between them. Germline CDR1 reads MNHEY; CDR2 reads SVGAGI. CDR3 bases: TGTGCCAGCATTGAGCGCAACACAGATACGCAGTATTTT. Protein product: CASIERNTDTQYF.

The chain uses TRBV5-6 and TRBJ1-6; 9 nucleotides line up with TRBD1. The V and J ends lost 1 base and 8 bases, in that order; junction bases with no gene match: 4. Germline lookup yields CDR1 SGHDT and CDR2 YYEEEE. The CDR3 spans 15 residues. The CDR3 nucleotides are TGTGCCAGCAGCTTGACGGGACAGGGCTATTCACCCCTCCACTTT. This sequence encodes CASSLTGQGYSPLHF.

The chain is built from TRBV9 and TRBJ2-3; 9 bases are shared with TRBD2. Germline CDR1 SGDLS, CDR2 YYNGEE. This CDR3 spans 17 amino acids. Trimming cost V 0 bases and J 4 bases; bases outside gene matches: 9. The CDR3 coding sequence is TGTGCCAGCAGCGTAGCTGCGGGGGGGGCTAATGCAGATACGCAGTATTTT. Translating gives CASSVAAGGANADTQYF. The complete variable domain, with remaining parts taken from reference TRBV9 and TRBJ2-3, reads DSGVTQTPKHLITATGQRVTLRCSPRSGDLSVYWYQQSLDQGLQFLIQYYNGEERAKGNILERFSAQQFPDLHSELNLSSLELGDSALYFCASSVAAGGANADTQYFGPGTRLTVL.

The genes are TRBV6-5 and TRBJ2-7; D possibly corresponds to TRBD2 (5 bases). Germline V gene lookup returns CDR1 MNHEY and CDR2 SVGAGI. V was shortened by 2 bases and J by 4 bases, with 9 bases between the two germline ends. This CDR3 has 13 amino acids. The DNA for the CDR3 is TGTGCCAGCAGTTACGGGAGTCGGTACGAGCAGTACTTC. It codes for CASSYGSRYEQYF.

The J gene is TRBJ2-5, the V gene TRBV18; 11 bases align to TRBD2. Germline CDR1 KGHSH, CDR2 LQKENI. With V trimmed by 3 bases and J by 3 bases, 12 bases remained unmatched. This CDR3 has 18 amino acids. The CDR3 sequence: CASSPLPTSGDRKETQYF. The CDR3 coding sequence is TGTGCCAGCTCACCCCTCCCGACTAGCGGGGATAGGAAAGAGACCCAGTACTTC.

This chain links TRBV11-2 with TRBJ2-5, with 8 bases that match TRBD2. CDR3 size: 15 residues. Unmatched junction bases numbered 9, after V lost 4 bases and J lost 5 bases. Germline V gene sequence: CDR1 SGHAT, CDR2 FQNNGV. The chain's CDR3 is CASSSRGGARETQYF. The CDR3 DNA follows: TGTGCCAGCAGCTCCCGGGGGGGGGCGCGGGAGACCCAGTACTTC.

The chain recombines TRBV19 with TRBJ2-7, with 8 bases lining up with TRBD1. The CDR3 is 14 amino acids. J was trimmed by 3 bases and V by 3 bases; bases with no gene match: 4. CDR1 and CDR2 (germline): LNHDA, SQIVND (reference sequence). CDR3 in DNA: TGTGCCAGTAGTATCCAGGGGGCTATCTACGAGCAGTACTTC. This encodes CASSIQGAIYEQYF.

This sequence joins TRBV7-2 and TRBJ2-5; possibly TRBD1 for D (5 bases). This CDR3 is 15 amino acids long. CDR1 and CDR2 from the germline V gene are SGHTA and FQGNSA. The V and J ends lost 5 bases and 5 bases respectively, with 18 bases between them. The CDR3 DNA sequence: TGTGCCAGCAGCCCCCAGGGCCGCCCTACGGAGACCCAGTACTTC. Translated: CASSPQGRPTETQYF.

The chain joins TRBV18 to TRBJ1-4; weak D call: TRBD1 (6 bases). CDR3 length: 14 amino acids. The germline CDR1 and CDR2 sequences are KGHSH and LQKENI. Trimming removed 4 bases at V and 7 bases at J, with 13 bases between. The CDR3 DNA reads TGTGCCAGCTCACTGCTCACAGGGTTTGAAAAACTGTTTTTT. This translates into CASSLLTGFEKLFF.

This sequence joins TRBV5-1 and TRBJ1-1, with D unresolved. Germline values: CDR1 SGHRS, CDR2 YFSETQ. The CDR3 sequence is 14 residues long. V was cut by 0 bases and J by 1 base, with 7 bases left in between. Here the CDR3 reads CASSLAKSNTEAFF. CDR3 sequence (DNA): TGCGCCAGCAGCTTGGCCAAATCGAACACTGAAGCTTTCTTT. The full variable domain, its missing parts supplied by reference TRBV5-1 and TRBJ1-1, is KAGVTQTPRYLIKTRGQQVTLSCSPISGHRSVSWYQQTPGQGLQFLFEYFSETQRNKGNFPGRFSGRQFSNSRSEMNVSTLELGDSALYLCASSLAKSNTEAFFGQGTRLTVV.